The present T cell receptor (beta chain) was sequenced within a study of spatial heterogeneity in lung cancer. Study-wide context: The study consistently detected more beta-chain than alpha-chain sequences. From matched bulk RNA-seq came a T cell module score, which showed a strong correlation with TCR transcript counts in tumor regions.

TCRdb reanalysed the 5' RACE reads using MiXCR and keeps one entry per CDR3 protein. The data contain about 100,000 distinct CDR3 sequences, 4.4% of them seen just once; the ten biggest clones take up around 21%. Time point given: sample taken at primary tumor resection. Unsorted whole RNA samples from tumor, nontumor lung or frozen PBMC were sequenced. Findings of the study overall: Tumoral mutation counts were tracked by counts of expanded intratumoral alpha and beta TCRs. Estimated coverage of tumor T cells was about 7% for alpha and around 14% for beta chains.

This clonotype was observed many times. Its matching antigen is unknown. CDR3 size: 13 residues. The germline V gene encodes CDR1 SGDLS and CDR2 YYNGEE. V was trimmed by 4 bases and J by 5 bases, leaving 13 bases between them. The source is a male donor with early-stage non-small cell lung cancer. The sample here was lung tumor tissue, taken at surgery. V is TRBV9 and J is TRBJ2-7, with a possible D match to TRBD2 (5 bases). CDR3 in amino acids: CASSSGMTDEQYF. The DNA for the CDR3 is TGTGCCAGCAGCTCCGGGATGACCGACGAGCAGTACTTC. Full variable domain (remainder filled in from reference TRBV9 and TRBJ2-7): DSGVTQTPKHLITATGQRVTLRCSPRSGDLSVYWYQQSLDQGLQFLIQYYNGEERAKGNILERFSAQQFPDLHSELNLSSLELGDSALYFCASSSGMTDEQYFGPGTRLTVT.